What follows are 31 T cell receptor beta chains derived from one specimen sequenced in a study of CD8+CD57+ T cells in acquired aplastic anemia. Both TCR beta VDJ combination and CDR3 sequence profiling were carried out. Genomic DNA was the template for this profiling. MiXCR, run by TCRdb on the reads, gives a single entry per CDR3 protein. The sample yields some 280,000 distinct CDR3 sequences, approximately 55% seen once. The sample consisted of sorted CD4+, CD8+, or CD8+CD57+ T cells (not recorded which) from PBMCs. The receptors derive from a human donor with severe aplastic anemia or a healthy control (not recorded which).

In its sample, this clonotype was seen a few times. Being one base from a much bigger clone, this may be a read error. This sequence joins TRBV2 and TRBJ2-3; D call uncertain. CDR1 is SNHLY, CDR2 FYNNEI, per germline. V shed 6 bases and J shed 4 bases, with 8 bases lying between them. This CDR3 region has 12 residues. The CDR3 spells CASSQSADTQYF. CDR3 nucleotide sequence: TGTGCCAGCAGCCAATCGGCAGATACGCAGTATTTT.

The chain has TRBV7-6 and TRBJ2-5; 10 bases fit TRBD2. CDR1 and CDR2 from the germline V gene are SGHVS and FNYEAQ. CDR3 length: 15 amino acids. V was pared by 3 bases and J by 5 bases, with 6 bases of the junction left unmatched. The CDR3 sequence: CASSLGGLAWETQYF. In DNA form, the CDR3 reads TGTGCCAGCAGCTTGGGGGGACTAGCGTGGGAGACCCAGTACTTC.

Worth noting for this clonotype: The CDR3 end shows no conserved phenylalanine or tryptophan, and so a read error is likely. The DNA is left out, because the CDR3 cannot be placed on it with certainty; the CDR3 is given as TCRdb lists it. The J gene is TRBJ2-1, the V gene TRBV2; TRBD2, the table's D call, was not compared with the DNA. The CDR3 totals 13 residues, both ends included. Germline V gene sequence: CDR1 SNHLY, CDR2 FYNNEI. CDR3 in amino acids: CASSGAWAGGFWH.

The chain recombines TRBV19 with TRBJ1-1; a weak D match, TRBD1 (5 bases). Trimming cost V 9 bases and J 5 bases, with 13 bases left between them. Germline V lookup: CDR1 LNHDA, CDR2 SQIVND (reference sequence). The CDR3 contains 12 residues. The CDR3 loop reads CASERGKTEAFF. The CDR3 DNA reads TGTGCCAGCGAAAGGGGTAAGACTGAAGCTTTCTTT.

In its sample, this clonotype was seen a few times. The chain has TRBV2 and TRBJ1-1; tentatively, D is TRBD1 (6 bases). Deletions cut 5 bases from V and 5 bases from J, with 21 bases between. This CDR3 comprises 16 residues. In germline, CDR1 is SNHLY, CDR2 FYNNEI. The CDR3 spells CASSTTGSKLVTEAFF. DNA for the CDR3: TGTGCCAGCAGTACGACAGGTTCCAAACTTGTTACTGAAGCTTTCTTT.

Ten or more counts support this clonotype. The CDR3 DNA is TGTGCCAGCAGTTTGGGCAGAACTAACTATGGCTACACCTTC. Amino acids: CASSLGRTNYGYTF. This chain links TRBV27 with TRBJ1-2; D not resolved. The germline CDR1 and CDR2 sequences are MNHEY and SMNVEV (reference sequence). V lost 3 bases to trimming and J lost 0 bases, with 8 bases between them. This CDR3 region has 14 residues.

The chain employs TRBV2 and TRBJ2-1, with 11 positions matching TRBD2. The V gene end was trimmed by 4 bases and the J gene end by 4 bases; junction bases not matched to a gene: 3. CDR1 and CDR2 from the germline V gene are SNHLY and FYNNEI. The CDR3 totals 15 residues. CDR3 bases: TGTGCCAGCAGTGGGACTAGCGGGCCTTACAATGAGCAGTTCTTC. Protein product: CASSGTSGPYNEQFF.

This clonotype has at least ten counts. This rearrangement joins TRBV5-6 to TRBJ1-2; D not certain. The CDR3 totals 15 residues. Germline V lookup: CDR1 SGHDT, CDR2 YYEEEE. Trimming removed 2 bases from V and 8 bases from J, with 19 bases in between. The CDR3 DNA reads TGTGCCAGCAGCTTCCGAAGTGCAGGCCCAGTCGGCTACACCTTC. It translates to CASSFRSAGPVGYTF.

The chain couples TRBV19 to TRBJ1-6; TRBD1 is a possible D gene (5 bases). The CDR3 contains 15 residues. The germline V and J ends were trimmed by 0 bases and 5 bases, with 8 bases remaining between them. Germline loops: CDR1 LNHDA, CDR2 SQIVND (reference sequence). CDR3 region: CASSIDGGNNSPLHF. The CDR3 DNA reads as TGTGCCAGTAGTATAGATGGGGGTAATAATTCACCCCTCCACTTT.

This clonotype occurred many times. The chain joins TRBV27 to TRBJ2-7; 9 bases match TRBD1. V gave up 4 bases and J gave up 6 bases; unmatched junction bases: 10. The CDR3 sequence is 15 residues long. Per the germline V gene, CDR1 is MNHEY and CDR2 is SMNVEV (reference sequence). The CDR3 DNA follows: TGTGCCAGCAGTTCCACCGGACAGGGGCCCGGCGAGCAGTACTTC. This encodes CASSSTGQGPGEQYF.

The chain uses TRBV7-2 and TRBJ2-6, with D perhaps TRBD1 (5 bases). The germline V and J ends were trimmed by 2 bases and 3 bases, with 14 bases remaining between them. The CDR3 runs 17 residues. Germline values: CDR1 SGHTA, CDR2 FQGNSA. The CDR3 DNA reads TGTGCCAGCAGCTTAAGGTCCAGGGCTTATGGGGCCAACGTCCTGACTTTC. This sequence encodes CASSLRSRAYGANVLTF. The complete variable domain, with remaining parts taken from reference TRBV7-2 and TRBJ2-6, reads GAGVSQSPSNKVTEKGKDVELRCDPISGHTALYWYRQSLGQGLEFLIYFQGNSAPDKSGLPSDRFSAERTGGSVSTLTIQRTQQEDSAVYLCASSLRSRAYGANVLTFGAGSRLTVL.

There are a few counts of this clonotype. This may be a read error, as it is one base from a much larger clone. The gene calls are TRBV19 and TRBJ1-4; perhaps TRBD1 as D (6 bases). Germline lookup yields CDR1 LNHDA and CDR2 SQIVND (reference sequence). This CDR3 spans 16 amino acids. The chain's CDR3 is CASSISRGGTNERLFF. The DNA of the CDR3 is TGTGCCAGTAGTATAAGCAGGGGAGGAACTAATGAAAGACTGTTTTTT.

The chain uses TRBV6-5 and TRBJ1-5; D may be TRBD1 (6 bases). This CDR3 has 13 residues. Between the trimmed V and J ends, which lost 5 bases and 7 bases, there was a span of 12 bases. Germline V gives CDR1 MNHEY, CDR2 SVGAGI. CDR3 in DNA: TGTGCCAGCAGTGAGGTACAGGGCCAGCCCCAGCATTTT. Translation: CASSEVQGQPQHF.

The chain combines TRBV19 with TRBJ1-6, with a possible D match to TRBD1 (6 bases). The CDR3 spans 16 residues. Per the germline V gene, CDR1 is LNHDA and CDR2 is SQIVND (reference sequence). V shed 6 bases and J shed 0 bases, with 12 bases lying between them. The CDR3 loop reads CASRAGASSYNSPLHF. The CDR3 nucleotides are TGTGCCAGTAGGGCAGGGGCAAGCTCCTATAATTCACCCCTCCACTTT.

The chain recombines TRBV7-2 with TRBJ2-3; D may be TRBD1 or TRBD2 (6 bases each). V was cut by 0 bases and J by 0 bases, with 19 bases left in between. Germline V gene sequence: CDR1 SGHTA, CDR2 FQGNSA. CDR3 length: 19 residues. As DNA, the CDR3 is TGTGCCAGCAGCTTAGCATTCAGGTGGGGGGCTAGCAGCACAGATACGCAGTATTTT. It encodes CASSLAFRWGASSTDTQYF.

This clonotype showed up many times. CDR3 coding DNA: TGTGCCAGCAGTGAATGGGTCAGGGAACAGTCCCAAAAGAACTCCTACGAGCAGTACTTC. This translates into CASSEWVREQSQKNSYEQYF. The chain links TRBV2 to TRBJ2-7, with a possible D match to TRBD1 (5 bases). Germline V gives CDR1 SNHLY, CDR2 FYNNEI. The CDR3 is 20 amino acids. V shed 2 bases and J shed 0 bases, with 26 bases lying between them.

V and J are TRBV9 and TRBJ2-3, with D unclear. Looked up from germline, CDR1 is SGDLS and CDR2 is YYNGEE. The length of the CDR3 is 15 residues. V dropped 0 bases and J dropped 2 bases, with 10 bases sitting between them. The CDR3 sequence is CASSVVPQHTDTQYF. The CDR3 DNA is TGTGCCAGCAGCGTAGTCCCCCAGCACACAGATACGCAGTATTTT.

This clonotype was picked up many times. The chain recombines TRBV19 with TRBJ1-2; D perhaps matches TRBD1 (5 bases). CDR1 LNHDA and CDR2 SQIVND come from the germline V gene (reference sequence). The CDR3 spans 14 residues. V shed 3 bases and J shed 8 bases, with 16 bases lying between them. The CDR3 nucleotides read TGTGCCAGTAGTATTGTTCTCAGGGAGGGAGGCTACACCTTC. This gives the protein CASSIVLREGGYTF.

This clonotype was picked up many times. The chain has TRBV7-8 and TRBJ2-1; 15 positions match TRBD2. Germline CDR1 and CDR2: SGHVS and FQNEAQ. The trim removed 5 bases at V and 0 bases at J, leaving 5 bases unmatched. CDR3 length: 18 residues. Here the CDR3 reads CASSVGLAGGYSYNEQFF. The DNA of the CDR3 is TGTGCCAGCAGCGTGGGACTAGCGGGAGGCTACTCCTACAATGAGCAGTTCTTC. The full variable domain, rest sourced from reference TRBV7-8 and TRBJ2-1, is GAGVSQSPRYKVAKRGQDVALRCDPISGHVSLFWYQQALGQGPEFLTYFQNEAQLDKSGLPSDRFFAERPEGSVSTLKIQRTQQEDSAVYLCASSVGLAGGYSYNEQFFGPGTRLTVL.

The chain combines TRBV10-3 with TRBJ2-2; no reliable D call. Germline values: CDR1 ENHRY, CDR2 SYGVKD. Trimming took 10 bases from V and 2 from J, leaving 17 bases between them. CDR3 size: 15 residues. CDR3 DNA sequence: TGTGCCACCGCAAGGACGGGTGATAACACCGGGGAGCTGTTTTTT. This gives the protein CATARTGDNTGELFF.

This clonotype turned up a few times. CDR3 protein: CATSDLGNTGELFF. CDR3 bases: TGTGCCACCAGTGATTTAGGGAATACCGGGGAGCTGTTTTTT. The gene calls are TRBV24-1 and TRBJ2-2, with unresolved D. V lost 1 base to trimming and J lost 5 bases, with 7 bases between them. This CDR3 contains 14 residues. Germline values: CDR1 KGHDR, CDR2 SFDVKD.

In its sample, this clonotype was seen a few times. The CDR3: CASSLGGGAWTYEQYF. The CDR3 DNA is TGTGCCAGCAGCTTAGGGGGGGGAGCTTGGACCTACGAGCAGTACTTC. The chain links TRBV7-8 to TRBJ2-7; the match to TRBD2 covers 7 bases. After removal of 1 base from V and 2 bases from J, the junction contained 8 bases not matched to a gene. Germline values: CDR1 SGHVS, CDR2 FQNEAQ. The CDR3 spans 16 residues. Together with reference TRBV7-8 and TRBJ2-7, the CDR3 gives the full variable domain: GAGVSQSPRYKVAKRGQDVALRCDPISGHVSLFWYQQALGQGPEFLTYFQNEAQLDKSGLPSDRFFAERPEGSVSTLKIQRTQQEDSAVYLCASSLGGGAWTYEQYFGPGTRLTVT.

This clonotype has at least ten counts. V and J are TRBV2 and TRBJ2-1, with 7 bases that match TRBD1. The CDR3 spans 15 residues. Germline CDR1 and CDR2: SNHLY and FYNNEI. V dropped 4 bases and J dropped 6; count of bases not matched to a gene: 9. CDR3 in amino acids: CASSAPNRGVNEQFF. CDR3 bases: TGTGCCAGCAGTGCTCCCAACAGGGGCGTCAATGAGCAGTTCTTC.

The rearrangement links TRBV19 to TRBJ2-7, with D possibly being TRBD2 (5 bases). Germline CDR1 LNHDA, CDR2 SQIVND (reference sequence). The CDR3 has 15 residues. The V end lost 2 bases, the J end lost 5 bases, and 16 bases lay between the germline ends. CDR3: CASSISRTRADEQYF. CDR3 sequence (DNA): TGTGCCAGTAGTATATCCCGAACTAGGGCGGACGAGCAGTACTTC.

The chain couples TRBV7-8 to TRBJ1-5; 12 bases agree with TRBD1. V dropped 7 bases and J dropped 9; count of bases not matched to a gene: 10. Germline assignment: CDR1 SGHVS and CDR2 FQNEAQ. This CDR3 is 15 amino acids long. The CDR3 sequence: CASIPGQGALGPQHF. DNA of the CDR3: TGTGCCAGCATCCCGGGACAGGGGGCTTTGGGGCCCCAGCATTTT.

The rearrangement links TRBV5-8 to TRBJ2-5; no clear D. The length of the CDR3 is 12 residues. Germline assignment: CDR1 SGHTS and CDR2 YDEGEE. Deletions cut 7 bases from V and 5 bases from J, with 12 bases between. CDR3 in DNA: TGTGCCAGCGGCCCCGATTATGAGACCCAGTACTTC. Its protein product is CASGPDYETQYF. Full variable domain (outside the CDR3, taken from reference TRBV5-8 and TRBJ2-5): EAGVTQSPTHLIKTRGQQATLRCSPISGHTSVYWYQQALGLGLQFLLWYDEGEERNRGNFPPRFSGRQFPNYSSELNVNALELEDSALYLCASGPDYETQYFGPGTRLLVL.

This clonotype occurred many times. This rearrangement joins TRBV2 to TRBJ1-1; a weak D match, TRBD1 (5 bases). V lost 10 bases and J 6 bases, leaving 15 bases between the germline ends. The V gene's germline CDR1 is SNHLY and CDR2 FYNNEI. The CDR3 has 12 amino acids. This CDR3 reads CATLGTGPEAFF. The CDR3, as DNA: TGTGCCACTCTCGGCACAGGTCCTGAAGCTTTCTTT.

This clonotype was seen ten or more times. The rearrangement uses TRBV6-6 and TRBJ2-5, with TRBD2 matching over 10 bases. CDR3 size: 16 residues. The junction had 6 bases not matched to a gene; V was cut back by 1 base and J by 4 bases. Germline CDR1 is MNHNY and CDR2 is SVGAGI (reference sequence). This chain's CDR3 is CASSYFSGGPAETQYF. The CDR3 DNA sequence: TGTGCCAGCAGTTACTTTAGCGGGGGGCCGGCAGAGACCCAGTACTTC.

This clonotype was seen repeatedly, ten times or more. The J gene is TRBJ2-7, the V gene TRBV11-3; no definite D call. Germline CDR1 reads SGHNT; CDR2 reads YENEEA. Deletions cut 4 bases from V and 3 bases from J, with 10 bases between. The CDR3 has 13 amino acids. The CDR3 nucleotides read TGTGCCAGCAGCTCCTCAAGATTCTACGAGCAGTACTTC. This sequence encodes CASSSSRFYEQYF.

The V call is TRBV20-1, the J call TRBJ1-1; TRBD1 matches at 7 bases. The CDR3 is 15 residues long. Germline CDR1 is DFQATT and CDR2 is SNEGSKA (reference sequence). Trimming at V came to 5 bases and at J to 1 base, leaving 10 bases not matched to a gene. The CDR3 loop is CSASRLDRANTEAFF. CDR3 nucleotides: TGCAGTGCTTCTCGACTCGACAGGGCGAACACTGAAGCTTTCTTT.

The J gene is TRBJ2-1, the V gene TRBV29-1, with 11 bases matching TRBD2. Germline-derived CDR1 and CDR2 are SQVTM and ANQGSEA. J lost 9 bases, V lost 4 bases, and 11 bases had no gene match. The CDR3 is made up of 15 amino acids. The CDR3 region is CSVGSGGATRGEQFF. CDR3 nucleotide sequence: TGCAGCGTTGGTAGCGGGGGGGCGACTAGGGGTGAGCAGTTCTTC.